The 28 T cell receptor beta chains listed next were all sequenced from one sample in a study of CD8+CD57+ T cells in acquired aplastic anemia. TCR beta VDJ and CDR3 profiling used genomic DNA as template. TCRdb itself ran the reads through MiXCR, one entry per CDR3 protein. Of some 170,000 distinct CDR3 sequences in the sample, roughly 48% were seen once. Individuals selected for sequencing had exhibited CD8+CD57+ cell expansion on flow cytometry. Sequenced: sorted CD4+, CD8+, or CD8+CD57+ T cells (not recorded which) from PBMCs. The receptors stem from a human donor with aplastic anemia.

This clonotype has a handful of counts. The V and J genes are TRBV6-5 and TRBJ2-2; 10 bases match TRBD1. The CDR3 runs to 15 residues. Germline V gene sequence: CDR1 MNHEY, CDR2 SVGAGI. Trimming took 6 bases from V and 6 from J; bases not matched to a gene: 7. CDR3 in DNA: TGTGCCAGCAGCACAAGGGACAGGGGTCCCGGGGAGCTGTTTTTT. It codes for CASSTRDRGPGELFF.

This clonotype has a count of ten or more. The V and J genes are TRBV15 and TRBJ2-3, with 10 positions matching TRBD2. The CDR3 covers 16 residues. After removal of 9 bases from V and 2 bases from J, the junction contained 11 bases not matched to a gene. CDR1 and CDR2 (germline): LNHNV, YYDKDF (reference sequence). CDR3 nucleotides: TGTGCCACACGGCCCGGACTAGCGGATTTCACAGATACGCAGTATTTT. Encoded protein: CATRPGLADFTDTQYF.

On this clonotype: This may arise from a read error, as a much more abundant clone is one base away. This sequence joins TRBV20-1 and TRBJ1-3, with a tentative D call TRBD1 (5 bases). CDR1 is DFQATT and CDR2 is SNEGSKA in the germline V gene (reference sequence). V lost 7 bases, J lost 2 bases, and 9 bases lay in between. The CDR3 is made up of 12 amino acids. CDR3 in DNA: TGCAGTGTGGGGGTTACTGGAAACACCATATATTTT. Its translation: CSVGVTGNTIYF.

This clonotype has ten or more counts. The CDR3 spells CSAREGGDTQYF. The CDR3 coding sequence is TGCAGTGCTAGAGAGGGGGGTGATACGCAGTATTTT. The chain employs TRBV20-1 and TRBJ2-3; D perhaps matches TRBD2 (6 bases). The V end was cut by 0 bases, the J end by 6 bases, with 7 bases between. Germline assignment: CDR1 DFQATT and CDR2 SNEGSKA (reference sequence). The CDR3 has 12 residues.

The DNA for the CDR3 is TGTGCCAGCAGCCGAGGAGGTGGACTAGCGGGAGCCAATGAGCAGTTCTTC. Protein: CASSRGGGLAGANEQFF. The rearrangement uses TRBV25-1 and TRBJ2-1; TRBD2 matches 13 bases. The germline gives CDR1 MGHDK, CDR2 SYGVNS. This CDR3 comprises 17 residues. V shed 6 bases, J shed 6 bases, and the junction held 11 bases outside the gene matches.

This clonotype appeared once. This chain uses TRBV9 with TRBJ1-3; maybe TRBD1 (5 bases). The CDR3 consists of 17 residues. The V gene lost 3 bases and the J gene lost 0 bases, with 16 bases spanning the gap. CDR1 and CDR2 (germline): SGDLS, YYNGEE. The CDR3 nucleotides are TGTGCCAGCAGCGGAGCGTCCGACAGACACTCTGGAAACACCATATATTTT. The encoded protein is CASSGASDRHSGNTIYF.

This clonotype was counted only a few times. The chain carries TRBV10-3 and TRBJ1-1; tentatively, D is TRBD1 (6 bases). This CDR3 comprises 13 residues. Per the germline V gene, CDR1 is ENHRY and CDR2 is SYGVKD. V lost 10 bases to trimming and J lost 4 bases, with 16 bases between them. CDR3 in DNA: TGTGCCACCGCGAACAGGGAGGGCACTGAAGCTTTCTTT. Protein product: CATANREGTEAFF.

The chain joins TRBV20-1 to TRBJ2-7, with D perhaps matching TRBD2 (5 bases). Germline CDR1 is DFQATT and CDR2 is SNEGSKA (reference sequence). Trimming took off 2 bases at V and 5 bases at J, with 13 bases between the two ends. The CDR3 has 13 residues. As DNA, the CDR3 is TGCAGTGCTAGAAATGAGGGCATCCACGAGCAGTACTTC. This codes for CSARNEGIHEQYF.

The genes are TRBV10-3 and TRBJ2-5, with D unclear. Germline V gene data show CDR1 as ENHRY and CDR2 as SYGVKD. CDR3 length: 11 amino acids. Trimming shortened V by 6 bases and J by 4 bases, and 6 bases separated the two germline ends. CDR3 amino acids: CAIRVGETQYF. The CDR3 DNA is TGTGCCATCAGGGTGGGAGAGACCCAGTACTTC.

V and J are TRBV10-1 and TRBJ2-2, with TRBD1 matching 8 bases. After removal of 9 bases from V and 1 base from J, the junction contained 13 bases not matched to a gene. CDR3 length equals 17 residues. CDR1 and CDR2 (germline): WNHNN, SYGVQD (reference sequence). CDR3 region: CASHNLFGTGNTGELFF. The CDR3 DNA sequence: TGCGCCAGTCATAACCTTTTCGGGACAGGGAACACCGGGGAGCTGTTTTTT.

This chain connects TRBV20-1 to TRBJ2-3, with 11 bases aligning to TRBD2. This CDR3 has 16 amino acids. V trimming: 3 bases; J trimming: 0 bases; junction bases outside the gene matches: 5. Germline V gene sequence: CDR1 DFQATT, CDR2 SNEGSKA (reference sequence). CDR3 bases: TGCAGTGCTAGCCCTCTAGCGGGAGGAAGCACAGATACGCAGTATTTT. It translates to CSASPLAGGSTDTQYF.

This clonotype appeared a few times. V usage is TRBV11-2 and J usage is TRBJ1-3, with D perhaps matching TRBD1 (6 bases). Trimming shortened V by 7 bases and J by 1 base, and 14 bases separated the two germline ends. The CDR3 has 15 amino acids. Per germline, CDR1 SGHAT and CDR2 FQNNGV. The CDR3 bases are TGTGCCAGCACCAATCGGGGGCGTTCTGGAAACACCATATATTTT. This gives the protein CASTNRGRSGNTIYF. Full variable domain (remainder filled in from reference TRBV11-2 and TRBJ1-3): EAGVAQSPRYKIIEKRQSVAFWCNPISGHATLYWYQQILGQGPKLLIQFQNNGVVDDSQLPKDRFSAERLKGVDSTLKIQPAKLEDSAVYLCASTNRGRSGNTIYFGEGSWLTVV.

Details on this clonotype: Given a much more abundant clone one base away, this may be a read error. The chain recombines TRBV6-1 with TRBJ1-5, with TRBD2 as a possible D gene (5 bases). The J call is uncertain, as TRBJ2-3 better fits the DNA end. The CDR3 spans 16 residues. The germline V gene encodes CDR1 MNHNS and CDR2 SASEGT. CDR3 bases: TGTGCCAGCAGTGAAGCTTTGGCCCTGAGGGTAGAGCCCCAGTATTTT. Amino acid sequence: CASSEALALRVEPQYF.

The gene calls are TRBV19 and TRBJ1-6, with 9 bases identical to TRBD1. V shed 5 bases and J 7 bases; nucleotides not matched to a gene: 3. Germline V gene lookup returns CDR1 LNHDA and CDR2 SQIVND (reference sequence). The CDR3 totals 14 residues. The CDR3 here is CASSSGQGNSPLHF. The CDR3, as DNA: TGTGCCAGTAGTTCGGGACAGGGCAATTCACCCCTCCACTTT.

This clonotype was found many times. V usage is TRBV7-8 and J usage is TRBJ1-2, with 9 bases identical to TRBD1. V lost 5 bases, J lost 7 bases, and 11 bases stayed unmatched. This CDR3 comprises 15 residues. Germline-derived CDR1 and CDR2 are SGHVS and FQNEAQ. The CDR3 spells CASSTHSGQGSGYTF. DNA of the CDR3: TGTGCCAGCAGCACACATTCGGGACAGGGATCTGGCTACACCTTC.

CDR3 sequence (DNA): TGTGCCATCAGTCAGACCTCGAACACTGAAGCTTTCTTT. Residues: CAISQTSNTEAFF. The V call is TRBV10-3, the J call TRBJ1-1; D uncertain. This CDR3 spans 13 amino acids. Germline CDR1 ENHRY, CDR2 SYGVKD. The V end was cut by 5 bases, the J end by 1 base, with 8 bases between.

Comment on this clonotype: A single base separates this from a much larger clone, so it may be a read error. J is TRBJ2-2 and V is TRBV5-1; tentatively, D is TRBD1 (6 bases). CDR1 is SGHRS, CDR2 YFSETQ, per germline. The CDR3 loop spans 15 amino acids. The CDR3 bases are TGCGCCAGCAGCACAGTGGGGGCGGACACCGGGGAGCTGCTTTTT. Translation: CASSTVGADTGELLF.

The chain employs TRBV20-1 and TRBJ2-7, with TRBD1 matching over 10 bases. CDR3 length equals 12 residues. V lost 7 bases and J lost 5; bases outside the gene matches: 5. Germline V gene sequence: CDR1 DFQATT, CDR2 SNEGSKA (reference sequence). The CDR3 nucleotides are TGCAGTGTGACAGGGGGCAGGAACGAGCAGTACTTC. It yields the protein CSVTGGRNEQYF.

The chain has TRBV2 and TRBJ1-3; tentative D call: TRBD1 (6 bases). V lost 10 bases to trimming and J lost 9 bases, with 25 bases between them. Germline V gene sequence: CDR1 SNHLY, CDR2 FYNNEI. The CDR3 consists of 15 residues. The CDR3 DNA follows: TGTGCCACCTCCCTCTCCGACAGGACCCAAGGCACCATATATTTT. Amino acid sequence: CATSLSDRTQGTIYF.

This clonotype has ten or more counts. As DNA, the CDR3 is TGTGCCAGCAGCGTAACTAGCGGGTCGAACACCGGGGAGCTGTTTTTT. Its translation: CASSVTSGSNTGELFF. The rearrangement uses TRBV9 and TRBJ2-2; the match to TRBD2 covers 9 bases. After removal of 1 base from V and 0 bases from J, the junction contained 1 base not matched to a gene. CDR1 is SGDLS, CDR2 YYNGEE, per germline. This CDR3 spans 16 amino acids.

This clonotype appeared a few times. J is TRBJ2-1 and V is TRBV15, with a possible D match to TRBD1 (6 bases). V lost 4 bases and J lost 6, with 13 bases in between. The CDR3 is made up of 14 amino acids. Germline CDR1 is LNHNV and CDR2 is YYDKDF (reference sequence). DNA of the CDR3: TGTGCCACCAGCACCTCCGGGACAATCAATGAGCAGTTCTTC. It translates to CATSTSGTINEQFF.

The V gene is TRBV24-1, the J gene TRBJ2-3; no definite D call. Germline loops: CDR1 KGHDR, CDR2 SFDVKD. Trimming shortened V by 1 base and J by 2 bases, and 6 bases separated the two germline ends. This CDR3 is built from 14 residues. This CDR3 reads CATSDLDHTDTQYF. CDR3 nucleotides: TGTGCCACCAGTGATTTAGACCACACAGATACGCAGTATTTT.

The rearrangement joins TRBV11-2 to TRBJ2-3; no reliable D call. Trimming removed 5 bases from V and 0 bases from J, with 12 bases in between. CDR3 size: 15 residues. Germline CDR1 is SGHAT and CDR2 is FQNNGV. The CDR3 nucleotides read TGTGCCAGCAGCGAGGCTGCCTCTAGCACAGATACGCAGTATTTT. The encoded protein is CASSEAASSTDTQYF.

CDR3 sequence reads: CASSQDRGSSYGYTF. CDR3 nucleotides: TGTGCCAGCAGCCAAGATCGGGGGAGTTCCTATGGCTACACCTTC. The chain employs TRBV3-1 and TRBJ1-2, with a tentative D call TRBD1 (5 bases). The CDR3 extends over 15 amino acids. CDR1 is LGHDT and CDR2 is YNNKEL in the germline V gene (reference sequence). The V end was cut by 0 bases, the J end by 4 bases, with 12 bases between. Full variable domain (remainder filled in from reference TRBV3-1 and TRBJ1-2): DTAVSQTPKYLVTQMGNDKSIKCEQNLGHDTMYWYKQDSKKFLKIMFSYNNKELIINETVPNRFSPKSPDKAHLNLHINSLELGDSAVYFCASSQDRGSSYGYTFGSGTRLTVV.

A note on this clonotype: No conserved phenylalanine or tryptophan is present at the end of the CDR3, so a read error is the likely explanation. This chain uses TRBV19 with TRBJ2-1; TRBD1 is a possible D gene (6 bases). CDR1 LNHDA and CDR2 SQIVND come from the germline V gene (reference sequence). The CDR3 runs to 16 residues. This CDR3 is CASSVSGTRSYDEQFS. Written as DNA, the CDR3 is TGTGCCAGTAGTGTCTCCGGGACACGCTCCTACGATGAGCAGTTCTCC.

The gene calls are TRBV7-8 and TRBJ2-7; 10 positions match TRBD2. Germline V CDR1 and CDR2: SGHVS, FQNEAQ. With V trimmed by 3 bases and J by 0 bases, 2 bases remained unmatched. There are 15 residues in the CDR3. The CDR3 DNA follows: TGTGCCAGCAGCTTCCTAGCGGGGGTCTCCTACGAGCAGTACTTC. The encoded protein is CASSFLAGVSYEQYF.

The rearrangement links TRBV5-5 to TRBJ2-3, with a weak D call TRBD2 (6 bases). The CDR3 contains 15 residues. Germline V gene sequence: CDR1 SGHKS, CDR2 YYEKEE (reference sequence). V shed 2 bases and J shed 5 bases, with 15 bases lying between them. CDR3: CASSFETGARDTQYF. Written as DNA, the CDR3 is TGTGCCAGCAGCTTTGAAACGGGAGCTCGAGATACGCAGTATTTT.

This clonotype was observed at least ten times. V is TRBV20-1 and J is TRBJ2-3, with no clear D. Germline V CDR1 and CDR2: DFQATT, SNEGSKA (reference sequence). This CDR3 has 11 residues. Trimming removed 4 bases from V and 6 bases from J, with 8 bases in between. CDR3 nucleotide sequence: TGCAGTGCTATGGATTACGATACGCAGTATTTT. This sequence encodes CSAMDYDTQYF.